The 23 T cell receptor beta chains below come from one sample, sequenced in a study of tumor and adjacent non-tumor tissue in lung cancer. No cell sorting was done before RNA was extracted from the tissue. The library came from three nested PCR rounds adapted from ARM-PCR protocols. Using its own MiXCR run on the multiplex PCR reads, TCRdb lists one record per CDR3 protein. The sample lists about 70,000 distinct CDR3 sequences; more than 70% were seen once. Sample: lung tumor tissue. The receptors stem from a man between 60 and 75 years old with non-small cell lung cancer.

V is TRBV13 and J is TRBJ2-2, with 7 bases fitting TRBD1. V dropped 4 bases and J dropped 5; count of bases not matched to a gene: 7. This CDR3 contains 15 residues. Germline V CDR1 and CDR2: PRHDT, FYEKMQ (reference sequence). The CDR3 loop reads CASSSGQDGTGELFF. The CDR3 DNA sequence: TGTGCCAGCAGCTCCGGACAGGACGGAACCGGGGAGCTGTTTTTT.

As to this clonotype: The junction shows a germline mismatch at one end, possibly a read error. The CDR3 reads CASSYGSFGGEVQETQYF. The CDR3, as DNA: TGTGCCAGCAGTTACGGCTCGTTCGGGGGTGAAGTTCAAGAGACTCAGTACTTC. This chain links TRBV6-5 with TRBJ2-5; TRBD2 is a possible D gene (6 bases). CDR3 length equals 18 residues. Germline V gives CDR1 MNHEY, CDR2 SVGAGI.

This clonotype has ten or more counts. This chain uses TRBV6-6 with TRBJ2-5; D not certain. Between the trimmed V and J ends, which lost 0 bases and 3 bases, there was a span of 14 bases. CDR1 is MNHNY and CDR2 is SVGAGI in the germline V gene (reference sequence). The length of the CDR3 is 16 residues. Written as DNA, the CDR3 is TGTGCCAGCAGTTACTCGTGGTCCAGCTCGGAAGAGACCCAGTACTTC. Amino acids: CASSYSWSSSEETQYF.

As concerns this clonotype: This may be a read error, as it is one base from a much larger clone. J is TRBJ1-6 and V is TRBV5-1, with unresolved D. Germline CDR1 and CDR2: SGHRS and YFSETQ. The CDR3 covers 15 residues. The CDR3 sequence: CASGRDGSYNSSLHF. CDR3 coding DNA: TGCGCCAGCGGACGAGACGGCTCCTATAATTCATCCCTCCACTTT.

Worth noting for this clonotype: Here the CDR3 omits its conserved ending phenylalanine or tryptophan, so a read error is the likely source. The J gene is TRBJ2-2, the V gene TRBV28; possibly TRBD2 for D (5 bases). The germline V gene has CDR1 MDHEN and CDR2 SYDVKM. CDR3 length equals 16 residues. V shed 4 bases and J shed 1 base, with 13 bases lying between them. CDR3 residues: CASSSIADLNTGELFY. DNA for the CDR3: TGTGCCAGCAGTTCAATCGCGGACTTGAACACCGGGGAGCTGTTTTAT.

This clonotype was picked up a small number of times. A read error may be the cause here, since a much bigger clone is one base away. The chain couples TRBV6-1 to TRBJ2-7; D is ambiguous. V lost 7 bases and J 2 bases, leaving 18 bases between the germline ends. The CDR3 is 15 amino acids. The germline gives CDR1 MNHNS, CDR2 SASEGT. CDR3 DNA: TGTGCCAGCAATGTAAATACAGAGTGGACCTACGAGCAGTACTTC. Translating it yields CASNVNTEWTYEQYF.

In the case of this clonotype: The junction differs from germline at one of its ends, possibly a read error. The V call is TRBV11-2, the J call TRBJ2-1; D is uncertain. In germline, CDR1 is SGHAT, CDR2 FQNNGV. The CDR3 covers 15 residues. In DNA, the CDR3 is TGTGTCAGCAGCTTAGAAACTAACGTGATCGATGAGCAGTTCTTC. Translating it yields CVSSLETNVIDEQFF.

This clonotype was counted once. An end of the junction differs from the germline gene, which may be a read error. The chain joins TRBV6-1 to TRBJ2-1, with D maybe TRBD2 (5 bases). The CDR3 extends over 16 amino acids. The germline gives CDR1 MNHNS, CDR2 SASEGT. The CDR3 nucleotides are TGTGCCAGAAGTGAGTCCGTGCGACTTAGGAGGAATGAGCAGTTCTTC. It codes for CARSESVRLRRNEQFF.

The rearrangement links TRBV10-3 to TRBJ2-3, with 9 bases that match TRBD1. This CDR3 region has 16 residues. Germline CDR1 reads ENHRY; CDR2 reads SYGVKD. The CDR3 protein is CVTSERGQGATDTQYF. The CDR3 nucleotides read TGTGTCACCAGTGAAAGGGGACAGGGTGCAACAGATACGCAGTATTTT.

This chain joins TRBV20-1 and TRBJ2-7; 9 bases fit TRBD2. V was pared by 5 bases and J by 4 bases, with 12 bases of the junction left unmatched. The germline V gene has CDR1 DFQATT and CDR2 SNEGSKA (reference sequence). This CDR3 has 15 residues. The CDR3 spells CSAPFNSGSGYEQYF. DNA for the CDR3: TGCAGTGCTCCCTTCAATAGCGGGAGCGGGTACGAGCAGTACTTC.

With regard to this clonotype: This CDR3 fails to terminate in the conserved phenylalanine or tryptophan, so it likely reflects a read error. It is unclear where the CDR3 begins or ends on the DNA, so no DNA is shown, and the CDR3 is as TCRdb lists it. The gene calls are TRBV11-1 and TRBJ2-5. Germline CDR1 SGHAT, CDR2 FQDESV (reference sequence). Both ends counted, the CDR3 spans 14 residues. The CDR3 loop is CASSLDSYQETQYY.

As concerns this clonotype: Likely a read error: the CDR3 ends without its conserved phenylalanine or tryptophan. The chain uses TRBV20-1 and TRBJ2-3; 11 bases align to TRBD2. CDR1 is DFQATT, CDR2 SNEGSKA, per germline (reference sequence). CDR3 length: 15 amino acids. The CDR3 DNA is TGCAGTGCTAGAGATATGACTAGCGGGACGGATACACAGTATTCT. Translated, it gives CSARDMTSGTDTQYS.

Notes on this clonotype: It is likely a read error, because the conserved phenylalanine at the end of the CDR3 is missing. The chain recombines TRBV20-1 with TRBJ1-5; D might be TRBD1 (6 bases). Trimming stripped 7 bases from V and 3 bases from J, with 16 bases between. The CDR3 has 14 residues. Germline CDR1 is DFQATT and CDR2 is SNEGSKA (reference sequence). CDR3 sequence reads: CSVASGAPNQPQHY. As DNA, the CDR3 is TGCAGTGTCGCCTCAGGGGCCCCCAATCAGCCCCAGCATTAT.

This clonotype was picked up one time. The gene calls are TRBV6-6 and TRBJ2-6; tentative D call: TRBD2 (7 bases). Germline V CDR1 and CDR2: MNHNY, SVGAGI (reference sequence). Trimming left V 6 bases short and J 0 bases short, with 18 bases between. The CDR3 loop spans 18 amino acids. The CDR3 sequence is CASRTLLGGASGANVLTF. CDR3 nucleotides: TGTGCCAGCAGGACTTTGCTTGGGGGGGCCTCTGGGGCCAACGTCCTGACTTTC.

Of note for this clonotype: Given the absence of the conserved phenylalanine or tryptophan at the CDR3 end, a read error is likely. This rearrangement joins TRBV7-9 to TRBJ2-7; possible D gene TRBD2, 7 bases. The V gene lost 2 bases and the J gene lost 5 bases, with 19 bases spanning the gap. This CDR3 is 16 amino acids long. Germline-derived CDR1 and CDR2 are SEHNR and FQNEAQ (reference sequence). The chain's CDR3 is CASSLNRLGGGDEQYL. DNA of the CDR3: TGTGCCAGCAGCTTAAACCGTCTCGGCGGGGGCGACGAGCAGTACTTG.

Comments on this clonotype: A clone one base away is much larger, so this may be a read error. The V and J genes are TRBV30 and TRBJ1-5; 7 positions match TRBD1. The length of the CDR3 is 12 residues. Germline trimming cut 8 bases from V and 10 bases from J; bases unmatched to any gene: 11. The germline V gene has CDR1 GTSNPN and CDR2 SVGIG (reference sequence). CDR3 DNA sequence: TGTGCCGCAAGACAGGGTGGTAACCCCCAGCATTTT. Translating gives CAARQGGNPQHF.

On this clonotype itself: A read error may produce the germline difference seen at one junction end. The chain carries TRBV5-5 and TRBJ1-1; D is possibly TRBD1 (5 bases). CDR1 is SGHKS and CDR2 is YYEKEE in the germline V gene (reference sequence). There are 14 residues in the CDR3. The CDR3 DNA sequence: TGTGCCAGCAGCTTGGTAGTGGGGCGGACTGAGGCTTTCTTT. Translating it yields CASSLVVGRTEAFF.

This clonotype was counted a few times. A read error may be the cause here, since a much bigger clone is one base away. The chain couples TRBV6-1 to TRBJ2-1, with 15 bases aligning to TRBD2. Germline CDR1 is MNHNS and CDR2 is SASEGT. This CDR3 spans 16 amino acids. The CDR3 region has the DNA TGTGCCAGCTGTGAGGGACTAGCGGGAGGCAACAATGAGCAGTTCTTC. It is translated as CASCEGLAGGNNEQFF.

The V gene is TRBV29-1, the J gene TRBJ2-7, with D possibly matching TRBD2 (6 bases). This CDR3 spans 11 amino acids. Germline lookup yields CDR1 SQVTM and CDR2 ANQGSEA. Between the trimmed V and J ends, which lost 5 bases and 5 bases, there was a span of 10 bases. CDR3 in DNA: TGCAGCGTTCGGGGGAGCGACGAGCAGTACTTC. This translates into CSVRGSDEQYF.

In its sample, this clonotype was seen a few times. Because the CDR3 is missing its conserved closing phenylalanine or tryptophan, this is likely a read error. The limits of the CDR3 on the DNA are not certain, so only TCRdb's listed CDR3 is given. The chain's CDR3 is CSASMGAYYEQYI. The chain couples TRBV20-1 to TRBJ2-7; the table gives TRBD1 as D, unverified against the DNA. The length of the CDR3 is 13 amino acids, counting both ends. Germline CDR1 reads DFQATT; CDR2 reads SNEGSKA (reference sequence).

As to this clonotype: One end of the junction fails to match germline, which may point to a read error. Here the CDR3 reads CASSTGTGGLEEYF. The CDR3 coding sequence is TGTGCCAGCAGTACTGGTACAGGGGGGCTCGAGGAGTACTTC. V and J are TRBV6-6 and TRBJ2-7; 8 bases match TRBD1. CDR3 size: 14 residues. Looked up from germline, CDR1 is MNHNY and CDR2 is SVGAGI (reference sequence).

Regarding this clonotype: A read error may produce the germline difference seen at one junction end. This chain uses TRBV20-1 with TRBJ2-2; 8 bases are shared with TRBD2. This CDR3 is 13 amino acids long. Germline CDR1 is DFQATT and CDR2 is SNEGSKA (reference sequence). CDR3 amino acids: CSARGLESGERFF. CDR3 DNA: TGCAGTGCTAGGGGACTAGAATCAGGGGAGCGGTTTTTT.

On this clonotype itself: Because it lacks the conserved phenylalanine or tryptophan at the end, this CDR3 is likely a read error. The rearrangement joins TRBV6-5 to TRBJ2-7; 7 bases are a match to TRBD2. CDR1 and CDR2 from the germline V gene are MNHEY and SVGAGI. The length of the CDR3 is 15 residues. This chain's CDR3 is CAGSYSRRETVEQYL. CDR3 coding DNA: TGTGCTGGCAGTTACTCGAGGCGGGAGACGGTCGAGCAGTACCTC.